This entry describes one TCR beta chain. The antigen is unknown. The CDR3 has 12 amino acids. Trimming removed 5 bases from V and 5 bases from J, with 12 bases in between. Germline V gene sequence: CDR1 GTSNPN, CDR2 SVGIG (reference sequence). TCRdb used MiXCR to reprocess the reads, holding one entry per CDR3 protein. The sample shows about half a million distinct CDR3 sequences, approximately 42% of them seen only once. The data originate from a study of T cell repertoires in cytomegalovirus infection. About the research overall: The authors used CMV epitopes that were HLA-C-restricted (recently identified) and HLA-B-restricted (well studied). Both CMV infection and a matching HLA type were indicated by public TCR beta signatures.

The study's findings and limits: Public TCR beta family frequency separated CMV-and-HLA carriers, including in an independent cohort. CMV-specific TCR beta clonotypes restricted by HLA-C were the ones dominating the ex vivo response.

The chain uses TRBV30 and TRBJ2-5; tentatively, D is TRBD2 (7 bases). The source material was cultured PBMCs, sampled from culture after CMV antigen stimulation. The TCR was taken from a human donor in good health (CMV status not recorded). Some clones in this sample may be carry-over from other donors' samples. CDR3 sequence (DNA): TGTGCCTGGGGGGGGGGCTGGGAGACCCAGTACTTC. Its translation is CAWGGGWETQYF.